This T cell receptor beta chain originates from a study of OX40 agonist ivuxolimab in advanced cancers. Study-level findings and limits: Some of the lowest clonal expansion was seen in partial responders at 0.1-3.0 mg/kg.

The V gene's germline CDR1 is MDHEN and CDR2 SYDVKM. The J segment lost 2 bases and the V segment lost 6 bases, leaving 15 bases of the junction unmatched. This CDR3 region has 18 residues. Repertoires were generated with immunoSEQ multiplex PCR, while TCRdb's copy carries only in-frame clones and drops some. The sample yields approximately 58,000 clones, 80% to 90% seen once. Regarding this clone: Its specificity is unknown.

The chain carries TRBV28 and TRBJ2-1, with 8 bases aligning to TRBD2. The receptor was derived from an adult with an advanced solid tumor such as melanoma, head and neck, liver or kidney cancer. Source: CD4+ or CD8+ T cells sorted from blood, taken in a trial of the OX40 agonist ivuxolimab. CDR3 region: CASRSRRGGQGTYNEQFF. In DNA form, the CDR3 reads TGTGCCAGCAGATCCCGCCGGGGGGGCCAGGGGACCTACAATGAGCAGTTCTTC. Full variable domain (missing parts from reference TRBV28 and TRBJ2-1): DVKVTQSSRYLVKRTGEKVFLECVQDMDHENMFWYRQDPGLGLRLIYFSYDVKMKEKGDIPEGYSVSREKKERFSLILESASTNQTSMYLCASRSRRGGQGTYNEQFFGPGTRLTVL.